This T cell receptor beta chain appears in the sequencing data of a study of blood T cell repertoires in COVID-19. Study-wide context: COVID-19 samples from acute and convalescent phases originated in the United States, Italy and Spain. PBMCs, B-cell-depleted T cells, or T cells were the source of the cDNA or gDNA that made up the material.

Trimming took 6 bases from V and 4 from J; bases not matched to a gene: 17. Germline values: CDR1 SNHLY, CDR2 FYNNEI. This CDR3 is 18 amino acids long. Sequencing was performed with immunoSEQ multiplex PCR; in TCRdb, only in-frame clones are kept and a portion is missing. The sample yields 120,000 to 150,000 clones, around 80% seen once. Sequenced material: peripheral blood. The receptor was derived from a man in his sixties with active or convalescent COVID-19. The chain combines TRBV2 with TRBJ1-4; 7 bases fit TRBD1. In nucleotides, the CDR3 is TGTGCCAGCAGGGGATTTGATCTGGGACAGCAATTTAATGAAAAACTGTTTTTT. Amino acid sequence: CASRGFDLGQQFNEKLFF.